The 30 T cell receptor beta chains reported below all come from one sample, sequenced in a study of cytomegalovirus exposure and HLA in healthy donors. The PCR made use of 60 Vbeta and 13 Jbeta primers. Sequenced by immunoSEQ multiplex PCR; TCRdb stores in-frame clones only, minus some. The data show more than 110,000 clones, approximately 83% seen once. The sequenced sample consisted of PBMCs. All receptors come from a man aged 35-49 years in good health and CMV-seropositive.

The chain carries TRBV2 and TRBJ2-1, with 10 bases matching TRBD1. J was trimmed by 6 bases and V by 4 bases; bases with no gene match: 6. The CDR3 sequence is 15 residues long. Germline V gene data show CDR1 as SNHLY and CDR2 as FYNNEI. For the CDR3, the DNA is TGTGCCAGCAGTGGGGTGGGACAGGGGAGCAATGAGCAGTTCTTC. Translation gives CASSGVGQGSNEQFF.

The chain recombines TRBV9 with TRBJ2-1; a possible D gene is TRBD2 (5 bases). CDR1 is SGDLS, CDR2 YYNGEE, per germline. CDR3 length: 14 residues. V gave up 0 bases and J gave up 6 bases, with 10 bases separating them. Here the CDR3 reads CASSVGGLGNEQFF. The CDR3, as DNA: TGTGCCAGCAGCGTAGGCGGACTGGGCAATGAGCAGTTCTTC. The variable domain in full, with the rest retrieved from reference TRBV9 and TRBJ2-1, is DSGVTQTPKHLITATGQRVTLRCSPRSGDLSVYWYQQSLDQGLQFLIQYYNGEERAKGNILERFSAQQFPDLHSELNLSSLELGDSALYFCASSVGGLGNEQFFGPGTRLTVL.

The chain uses TRBV19 and TRBJ2-5; 9 bases fit TRBD1. The CDR3 sequence is 14 residues long. Germline V gives CDR1 LNHDA, CDR2 SQIVND (reference sequence). Trimming took 6 bases from V and 5 from J; bases not matched to a gene: 7. The CDR3 spells CASRRTGERETQYF. CDR3 bases: TGTGCCAGTAGAAGGACAGGGGAACGCGAGACCCAGTACTTC.

The chain uses TRBV11-3 and TRBJ1-2; D not resolved. The V and J ends lost 5 bases and 8 bases respectively, with 21 bases between them. Germline-derived CDR1 and CDR2 are SGHNT and YENEEA. The CDR3 has 15 amino acids. CDR3 residues: CASSPGGVNNGGYTF. In nucleotides, the CDR3 is TGTGCCAGCAGCCCGGGCGGGGTGAATAATGGAGGCTACACCTTC.

The chain has TRBV7-3 and TRBJ2-3, with D possibly being TRBD1 (5 bases). CDR3 length: 13 amino acids. V lost 4 bases, J lost 6 bases, and 11 bases lay in between. CDR1 and CDR2 (germline): SGHTA, FQGTGA. CDR3 coding DNA: TGTGCCAGCAGCTCCAGGGTCACGGATACGCAGTATTTT. Residues: CASSSRVTDTQYF.

The chain is built from TRBV2 and TRBJ2-1, with a possible D match to TRBD2 (5 bases). This CDR3 region has 13 residues. V was trimmed by 3 bases and J by 10 bases, leaving 13 bases between them. Germline V gives CDR1 SNHLY, CDR2 FYNNEI. In DNA form, the CDR3 reads TGTGCCAGCAGTGACGGCTTCACGGGAGAGCAGTTCTTC. Amino acid sequence: CASSDGFTGEQFF.

The chain uses TRBV19 and TRBJ2-5, with TRBD2 as a possible D gene (6 bases). The CDR3 consists of 16 residues. V lost 3 bases, J lost 2 bases, and 16 bases lay in between. CDR1 and CDR2 (germline): LNHDA, SQIVND (reference sequence). The CDR3 DNA follows: TGTGCCAGTAGTATTTTCCCTAGCGTCGCGCAAGAGACCCAGTACTTC. As protein: CASSIFPSVAQETQYF.

V and J are TRBV19 and TRBJ2-3; D is possibly TRBD1 (5 bases). Between the trimmed V and J ends, which lost 6 bases and 0 bases, there was a span of 10 bases. Per germline, CDR1 LNHDA and CDR2 SQIVND (reference sequence). The CDR3 extends over 14 amino acids. The CDR3, as DNA: TGTGCCAGTAGAGGGGCTAATAGCACAGATACGCAGTATTTT. Translation gives CASRGANSTDTQYF. The whole variable domain, remainder taken from reference TRBV19 and TRBJ2-3, is DGGITQSPKYLFRKEGQNVTLSCEQNLNHDAMYWYRQDPGQGLRLIYYSQIVNDFQKGDIAEGYSVSREKKESFPLTVTSAQKNPTAFYLCASRGANSTDTQYFGPGTRLTVL.

V and J are TRBV6-1 and TRBJ1-4; perhaps TRBD1 as D (5 bases). V was clipped by 2 bases and J by 7 bases, with 5 bases between them. Germline lookup yields CDR1 MNHNS and CDR2 SASEGT. The CDR3 is 12 amino acids. CDR3 bases: TGTGCCAGCAGTGAACAGGGTGAAAAACTGTTTTTT. The encoded protein is CASSEQGEKLFF.

The chain uses TRBV7-2 and TRBJ2-1; possible D gene TRBD1, 5 bases. CDR3 length: 15 residues. Trimming removed 3 bases at V and 4 bases at J, with 13 bases between. The germline V gene encodes CDR1 SGHTA and CDR2 FQGNSA. The CDR3 sequence: CASSLVQGTYNEQFF. In DNA, the CDR3 is TGTGCCAGCAGCTTGGTCCAGGGTACTTACAATGAGCAGTTCTTC.

This clone has just one count. The chain recombines TRBV7-9 with TRBJ1-4; 7 nucleotides line up with TRBD1. Unmatched junction bases numbered 8, after V lost 1 base and J lost 3 bases. CDR1 SEHNR and CDR2 FQNEAQ come from the germline V gene (reference sequence). This CDR3 comprises 17 residues. This CDR3 reads CASSLDQTGVSNEKLFF. In nucleotides, the CDR3 is TGTGCCAGCAGCTTAGACCAAACAGGGGTTTCTAATGAAAAACTGTTTTTT.

V gene TRBV2 combines with J gene TRBJ2-5, with D possibly TRBD1 on 5 matching bases. The germline V gene has CDR1 SNHLY and CDR2 FYNNEI. CDR3 length: 13 residues. Trimming removed 4 bases at V and 5 bases at J, with 11 bases between. This CDR3 reads CASSVRRGETQYF. DNA for the CDR3: TGTGCCAGCAGTGTTCGTAGGGGCGAGACCCAGTACTTC.

The chain links TRBV5-1 to TRBJ2-2; tentatively, D is TRBD1 (6 bases). This CDR3 comprises 14 residues. Looked up from germline, CDR1 is SGHRS and CDR2 is YFSETQ. The ends were cut back, 4 bases at V and 3 bases at J, with 10 bases in the middle. CDR3 amino acids: CASSTGTHTGELFF. CDR3 sequence (DNA): TGCGCCAGCAGCACCGGGACACACACCGGGGAGCTGTTTTTT.

This clone was seen a single time. The chain combines TRBV9 with TRBJ2-5; D is uncertain. V lost 1 base, J lost 5 bases, and 15 bases lay in between. CDR1 is SGDLS, CDR2 YYNGEE, per germline. There are 15 residues in the CDR3. In DNA form, the CDR3 reads TGTGCCAGCAGCGTACTGCCTGCGGCGGCGGAGACCCAGTACTTC. This gives the protein CASSVLPAAAETQYF. Complete variable domain (other parts from reference TRBV9 and TRBJ2-5): DSGVTQTPKHLITATGQRVTLRCSPRSGDLSVYWYQQSLDQGLQFLIQYYNGEERAKGNILERFSAQQFPDLHSELNLSSLELGDSALYFCASSVLPAAAETQYFGPGTRLLVL.

The CDR3 loop reads CATQGAGQYF. In nucleotides, the CDR3 is TGTGCTACCCAGGGGGCAGGGCAGTACTTC. The chain employs TRBV25-1 and TRBJ2-7, with 8 bases aligning to TRBD1. CDR3 size: 10 residues. CDR1 and CDR2 from the germline V gene are MGHDK and SYGVNS.

This chain uses TRBV6-1 with TRBJ1-4, with TRBD1 identical over 9 bases. V shed 2 bases, J shed 5 bases, and the junction held 6 bases outside the gene matches. There are 16 residues in the CDR3. The germline V gene encodes CDR1 MNHNS and CDR2 SASEGT. CDR3 amino acids: CASSELGTGKNEKLFF. The CDR3 DNA follows: TGTGCCAGCAGTGAATTGGGGACAGGGAAAAATGAAAAACTGTTTTTT.

In DNA form, the CDR3 reads TGTGCCATCAGTGAGTCCGGGACAGGGATCAAGCCCCAGCATTTT. Protein sequence: CAISESGTGIKPQHF. V is TRBV10-3 and J is TRBJ1-5; TRBD1 matches 9 bases. This CDR3 has 15 residues. Germline values: CDR1 ENHRY, CDR2 SYGVKD. J was trimmed by 8 bases and V by 0 bases; bases with no gene match: 5.

The J gene is TRBJ2-5, the V gene TRBV5-1; 7 bases fit TRBD2. Germline CDR1 and CDR2: SGHRS and YFSETQ. This CDR3 is 14 amino acids long. The J segment lost 2 bases and the V segment lost 5 bases, leaving 6 bases of the junction unmatched. CDR3 sequence (DNA): TGCGCCAGCAGGGCACTAGCGTTGCAAGAGACCCAGTACTTC. Translating it yields CASRALALQETQYF.

The chain is built from TRBV7-9 and TRBJ1-2; D is uncertain. V was pared by 0 bases and J by 4 bases, with 12 bases between. The CDR3 spans 15 residues. Looked up from germline, CDR1 is SEHNR and CDR2 is FQNEAQ (reference sequence). CDR3 nucleotide sequence: TGTGCCAGCAGCTTAGCCGGGTCGGGAGCCTATGGCTACACCTTC. Translated: CASSLAGSGAYGYTF. The full variable domain, rest sourced from reference TRBV7-9 and TRBJ1-2, is DTGVSQNPRHKITKRGQNVTFRCDPISEHNRLYWYRQTLGQGPEFLTYFQNEAQLEKSRLLSDRFSAERPKGSFSTLEIQRTEQGDSAMYLCASSLAGSGAYGYTFGSGTRLTVV.

This chain joins TRBV14 and TRBJ2-2, with D perhaps matching TRBD2 (6 bases). Trimming took off 1 base at V and 3 bases at J, with 15 bases between the two ends. CDR3 length equals 17 residues. CDR1 is SGHDN, CDR2 FVKESK, per germline. DNA of the CDR3: TGTGCCAGCAGCCAAGTTCTGGACTACCCTGACACCGGGGAGCTGTTTTTT. This gives the protein CASSQVLDYPDTGELFF.

The chain recombines TRBV19 with TRBJ2-1; 8 bases fit TRBD2. Germline V gives CDR1 LNHDA, CDR2 SQIVND (reference sequence). The CDR3 is 16 amino acids. V shed 4 bases, J shed 8 bases, and the junction held 13 bases outside the gene matches. CDR3 loop: CASSNPGSGDGDEQFF. CDR3 nucleotides: TGTGCCAGTAGTAACCCGGGTAGCGGGGACGGGGATGAGCAGTTCTTC.

The chain uses TRBV28 and TRBJ2-7; possibly TRBD2 for D (5 bases). V lost 3 bases and J lost 7, with 10 bases in between. This CDR3 has 12 amino acids. CDR1 and CDR2 from the germline V gene are MDHEN and SYDVKM. CDR3 sequence: CASSLGREEQYF. CDR3 nucleotides: TGTGCCAGCAGTTTGGGTAGGGAGGAGCAGTACTTC.

V gene TRBV25-1 combines with J gene TRBJ1-1, with TRBD1 matching over 8 bases. CDR1 MGHDK and CDR2 SYGVNS come from the germline V gene. The CDR3 is made up of 17 amino acids. J was trimmed by 2 bases and V by 6 bases; bases with no gene match: 14. The CDR3 nucleotides are TGTGCCAGCAGCTCTGTCGGGGCAGGGGGCTTAAACACTGAAGCTTTCTTT. Translation: CASSSVGAGGLNTEAFF. The full variable domain, rest sourced from reference TRBV25-1 and TRBJ1-1, is EADIYQTPRYLVIGTGKKITLECSQTMGHDKMYWYQQDPGMELHLIHYSYGVNSTEKGDLSSESTVSRIRTEHFPLTLESARPSHTSQYLCASSSVGAGGLNTEAFFGQGTRLTVV.

The rearrangement joins TRBV6-5 to TRBJ2-1; tentatively, D is TRBD1 (6 bases). The V end lost 6 bases, the J end lost 7 bases, and 10 bases lay between the germline ends. The CDR3 contains 12 residues. Germline values: CDR1 MNHEY, CDR2 SVGAGI. In DNA form, the CDR3 reads TGTGCCAGCAGACACCAGGGGAATGAGCAGTTCTTC. Translating gives CASRHQGNEQFF.

The rearrangement joins TRBV18 to TRBJ2-7, with 12 bases fitting TRBD2. Germline CDR1 reads KGHSH; CDR2 reads LQKENI. The CDR3 loop spans 15 amino acids. The ends lost 4 bases at V and 3 bases at J; junction bases unmatched: 4. The CDR3 protein is CASSRRTSGVYEQYF. The CDR3 DNA reads TGTGCCAGCTCACGTCGGACTAGCGGGGTCTACGAGCAGTACTTC.

This rearrangement joins TRBV4-3 to TRBJ1-3; D remains unclear. The CDR3 is 14 residues long. V shed 1 base and J shed 2 bases, with 6 bases lying between them. Per germline, CDR1 LGHNA and CDR2 YSLEER. CDR3 nucleotide sequence: TGCGCCAGCAGCCAAGGACTGGCTGGAAACACCATATATTTT. Translating it yields CASSQGLAGNTIYF.

J is TRBJ1-2 and V is TRBV6-4; 12 bases agree with TRBD1. Germline V gene sequence: CDR1 MRHNA, CDR2 SNTAGT. There are 14 residues in the CDR3. V trimming: 5 bases; J trimming: 7 bases; junction bases outside the gene matches: 5. CDR3 nucleotides: TGTGCCAGCAGTTCGGGACAGGGGGCCTCTGGCTACACCTTC. Its translation: CASSSGQGASGYTF.

The rearrangement uses TRBV13 and TRBJ2-7, with TRBD1 matching over 8 bases. Germline-derived CDR1 and CDR2 are PRHDT and FYEKMQ (reference sequence). This CDR3 has 13 residues. Unmatched junction bases numbered 3, after V lost 5 bases and J lost 3 bases. The CDR3 protein is CASSHGQGYEQYF. The CDR3 nucleotides are TGTGCCAGCAGCCACGGACAGGGCTACGAGCAGTACTTC.

The rearrangement joins TRBV10-3 to TRBJ2-7; D might be TRBD1 (6 bases). V was trimmed by 2 bases and J by 0 bases, leaving 14 bases between them. In germline, CDR1 is ENHRY, CDR2 SYGVKD. The CDR3 covers 16 residues. The CDR3 here is CAISEPTGTSSYEQYF. The CDR3 DNA reads as TGTGCCATCAGTGAGCCGACAGGAACAAGCTCCTACGAGCAGTACTTC.

The chain couples TRBV7-2 to TRBJ2-4; 10 bases are a match to TRBD2. V trimming: 1 base; J trimming: 0 bases; junction bases outside the gene matches: 6. The CDR3 has 18 residues. CDR1 is SGHTA, CDR2 FQGNSA, per germline. CDR3 in DNA: TGTGCCAGCAGCTTAGGCCAGGGACTAGCGACAGCCAAAAACATTCAGTACTTC. Its protein product is CASSLGQGLATAKNIQYF.